These 9 T cell receptor beta chains share one sample of origin, sequenced in a study of cytomegalovirus exposure and HLA in healthy donors. 60 Vbeta and 13 Jbeta primers were used in PCR. Data came from immunoSEQ multiplex PCR; TCRdb stores just in-frame clones and leaves some out. The clone table shows around 140,000 clones, with the ten largest holding 0.75% to 1%. What was sequenced was PBMCs. These receptors all stem from a male donor in good health and CMV-seronegative.

The V gene is TRBV19, the J gene TRBJ2-7; 10 bases align to TRBD1. There are 13 residues in the CDR3. Germline values: CDR1 LNHDA, CDR2 SQIVND (reference sequence). V shed 8 bases and J 9 bases; nucleotides not matched to a gene: 10. The CDR3 bases are TGTGCCAGTTCCGAGACAGGGGGCTCAGCGCAGTACTTC. This translates into CASSETGGSAQYF. Complete variable domain (other parts from reference TRBV19 and TRBJ2-7): DGGITQSPKYLFRKEGQNVTLSCEQNLNHDAMYWYRQDPGQGLRLIYYSQIVNDFQKGDIAEGYSVSREKKESFPLTVTSAQKNPTAFYLCASSETGGSAQYFGPGTRLTVT.

The V call is TRBV6-6, the J call TRBJ1-4; 10 bases are shared with TRBD1. The germline gives CDR1 MNHNY, CDR2 SVGAGI (reference sequence). The CDR3 totals 14 residues. V was clipped by 5 bases and J by 10 bases; unmatched bases: 7. The chain's CDR3 is CASSPGQGFGKLFF. The CDR3 bases are TGTGCCAGCAGTCCGGGACAGGGGTTTGGAAAACTGTTTTTT.

This chain joins TRBV29-1 and TRBJ2-3; 7 bases match TRBD2. The CDR3 consists of 13 residues. The junction had 7 bases not matched to a gene; V was cut back by 4 bases and J by 6 bases. Looked up from germline, CDR1 is SQVTM and CDR2 is ANQGSEA. The CDR3 coding sequence is TGCAGCGTTGCGGGGGGAGGGGTCGATACGCAGTATTTT. This codes for CSVAGGGVDTQYF.

The chain has TRBV28 and TRBJ1-6; 9 bases are shared with TRBD1. The CDR3 contains 16 residues. Germline-derived CDR1 and CDR2 are MDHEN and SYDVKM. V lost 6 bases to trimming and J lost 8 bases; unmatched junction nucleotides: 11. This chain's CDR3 is CASRVDRGQGHSPLHF. The CDR3 DNA reads TGTGCCAGCAGAGTTGATCGGGGACAGGGCCATTCACCCCTCCACTTT.

The DNA for the CDR3 is TGCGCCAGCAGCTTGCCAGGGACTAGCGGACCGCAAGAGACCCAGTACTTC. Encoded protein: CASSLPGTSGPQETQYF. The V and J genes are TRBV5-1 and TRBJ2-5; 11 nucleotides agree with TRBD2. Germline lookup yields CDR1 SGHRS and CDR2 YFSETQ. V lost 1 base to trimming and J lost 2 bases; unmatched junction nucleotides: 7. CDR3 length: 17 residues.

V usage is TRBV14 and J usage is TRBJ2-2; TRBD1 agrees at 8 bases. Germline lookup yields CDR1 SGHDN and CDR2 FVKESK. V was pared by 4 bases and J by 3 bases, with 7 bases of the junction left unmatched. This CDR3 is built from 16 residues. CDR3 loop: CASSPWTGLYTGELFF. As DNA, the CDR3 is TGTGCCAGCAGCCCCTGGACAGGGTTATACACCGGGGAGCTGTTTTTT.

The chain is built from TRBV6-5 and TRBJ2-5; 9 bases line up with TRBD2. The V gene's germline CDR1 is MNHEY and CDR2 SVGAGI. J gave up 5 bases and V 2 bases, and 3 bases lay outside the gene matches. This CDR3 is built from 14 residues. This chain's CDR3 is CASSYISGRETQYF. The CDR3 DNA follows: TGTGCCAGCAGTTACATAAGCGGGAGGGAGACCCAGTACTTC.

This chain joins TRBV29-1 and TRBJ1-2; 7 positions agree with TRBD1. V trimming: 4 bases; J trimming: 0 bases; junction bases outside the gene matches: 8. Germline CDR1 is SQVTM and CDR2 is ANQGSEA. The CDR3 has 15 residues. The CDR3 loop is CSVAGTEAPNYGYTF. In nucleotides, the CDR3 is TGCAGCGTTGCCGGGACAGAAGCCCCTAACTATGGCTACACCTTC.

The chain couples TRBV29-1 to TRBJ1-1; D is unresolved. Germline-derived CDR1 and CDR2 are SQVTM and ANQGSEA. V was cut by 6 bases and J by 1 base, with 18 bases left in between. CDR3 length equals 15 residues. In nucleotides, the CDR3 is TGCAGCGTCGATGGAGGGAAGGGCGGGAACACTGAAGCTTTCTTT. It encodes CSVDGGKGGNTEAFF.